Here is one T cell receptor beta chain with its context. This sample was included in a study of Ad26.COV2.S vaccination and SARS-CoV-2 variants. The repertoire was sequenced with immunoSEQ multiplex PCR; TCRdb's copy has only in-frame clones and lacks some. The sample comprises 350,000 to 450,000 clones, about 88% of which are singletons, and 3.3% rests with the top ten. Regarding treatment: some 20 received Ad26.COV2.S at low or high dose, single or two shots; 5 received placebo; per-sample allocation not given. Vaccine and placebo recipients were sampled on day 63 after the first injection. The clonotype comes from a person between 18 and 59 years old who received the Ad26.COV2.S COVID-19 vaccine or a placebo. Here the sequenced sample was peripheral blood, taken in a trial of Ad26.COV2.S vaccine versus placebo.

CDR3 residues: CASSLDPGSPWNEQFF. The CDR3 DNA is TGTGCCAGCAGCTTAGACCCAGGGTCCCCGTGGAATGAGCAGTTCTTC. The chain has TRBV7-2 and TRBJ2-1; the D gene is possibly TRBD1 (5 bases). The germline CDR1 and CDR2 sequences are SGHTA and FQGNSA. The CDR3 contains 16 residues. V lost 1 base and J 7 bases, leaving 17 bases between the germline ends.